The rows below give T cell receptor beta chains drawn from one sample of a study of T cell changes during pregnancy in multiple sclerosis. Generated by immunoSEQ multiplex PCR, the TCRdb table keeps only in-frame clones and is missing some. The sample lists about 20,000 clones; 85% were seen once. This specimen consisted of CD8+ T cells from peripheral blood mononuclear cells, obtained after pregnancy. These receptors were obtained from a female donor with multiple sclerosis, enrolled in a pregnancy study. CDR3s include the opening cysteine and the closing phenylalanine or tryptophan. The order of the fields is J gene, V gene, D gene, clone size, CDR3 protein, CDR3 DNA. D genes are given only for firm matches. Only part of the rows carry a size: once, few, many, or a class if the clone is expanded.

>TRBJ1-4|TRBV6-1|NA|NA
CASREGRANEKLFF
TGTGCCAGCAGGGAGGGGAGGGCTAATGAAAAACTGTTTTTT
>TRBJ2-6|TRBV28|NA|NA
CASSLKEVSGANVLTF
TGTGCCAGCAGTTTAAAGGAGGTCTCTGGGGCCAACGTCCTGACTTTC
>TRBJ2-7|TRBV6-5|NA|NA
CASSQEGGEQYF
TGTGCCAGCAGCCAGGAGGGGGGGGAGCAGTACTTC
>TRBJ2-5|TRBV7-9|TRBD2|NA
CASSLTSGPSGETQYF
TGTGCCAGCAGCTTGACTAGCGGACCATCGGGGGAGACCCAGTACTTC
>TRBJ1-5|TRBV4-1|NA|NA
CASSQDPYQPQHF
TGCGCCAGCAGCCAAGATCCGTATCAGCCCCAGCATTTT
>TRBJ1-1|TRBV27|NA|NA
CASSVTGGSTEAFF
TGTGCCAGCAGTGTCACCGGCGGGAGCACTGAAGCTTTCTTT
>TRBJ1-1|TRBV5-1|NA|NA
CASSFGLEAFF
TGCGCCAGCAGCTTTGGCCTTGAAGCTTTCTTT
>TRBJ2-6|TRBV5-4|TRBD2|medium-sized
CASSFGTSSSGANVLTF
TGTGCCAGCAGCTTCGGGACTAGCAGCTCTGGGGCCAACGTCCTGACTTTC
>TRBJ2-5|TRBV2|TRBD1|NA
CASRDRDSGLETQYF
TGTGCCAGCAGAGACAGGGACAGCGGCTTGGAGACCCAGTACTTC
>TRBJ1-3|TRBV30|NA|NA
CAWSVGGTGNTIYF
TGTGCCTGGAGTGTAGGCGGGACGGGAAACACCATATATTTT
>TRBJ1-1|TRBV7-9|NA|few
CAGREGTEAFF
TGTGCCGGACGGGAGGGCACTGAAGCTTTCTTT
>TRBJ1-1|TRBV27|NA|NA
CASSAYRVELTEAFF
TGTGCCAGCAGTGCGTACAGGGTTGAACTCACTGAAGCTTTCTTT
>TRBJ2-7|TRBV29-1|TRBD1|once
CSASTGENYEQYF
TGCAGCGCCTCGACAGGGGAAAACTACGAGCAGTACTTC
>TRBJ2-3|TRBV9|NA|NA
CASSVAGDPLGSDTQYF
TGTGCCAGCAGCGTAGCGGGTGACCCTCTGGGGAGCGATACGCAGTATTTT
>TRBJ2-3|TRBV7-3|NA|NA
CASSLNPGTSTDTQYF
TGTGCCAGCAGCTTAAATCCGGGAACTAGCACAGATACGCAGTATTTT
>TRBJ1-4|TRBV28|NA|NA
CASKVGWNEKLFF
TGTGCCAGCAAAGTCGGGTGGAATGAAAAACTGTTTTTT
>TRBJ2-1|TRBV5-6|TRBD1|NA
CASSPGTVLEQFF
TGTGCCAGCAGCCCCGGGACAGTCCTCGAGCAGTTCTTC
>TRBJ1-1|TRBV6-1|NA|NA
CATTTVRGSTEAFF
TGTGCCACAACCACGGTCAGGGGATCCACTGAAGCTTTCTTT
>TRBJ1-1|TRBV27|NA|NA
CASSLSRGTEAFF
TGTGCCAGCAGTTTATCCCGGGGGACTGAAGCTTTCTTT
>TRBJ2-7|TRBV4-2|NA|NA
CASSQEIATYEQYF
TGTGCCAGCAGCCAAGAAATAGCTACCTACGAGCAGTACTTC
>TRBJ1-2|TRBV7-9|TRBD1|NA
CASSLGRQGGAYGYTF
TGTGCCAGCAGCTTAGGTCGCCAGGGGGGAGCTTATGGCTACACCTTC
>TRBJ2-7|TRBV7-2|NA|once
CASSLSNYEQYF
TGTGCCAGCAGCTTATCCAACTACGAGCAGTACTTC
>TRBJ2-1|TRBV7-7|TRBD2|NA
CASSLGLAGGAAGDNEQFF
TGTGCTAGCAGCTTAGGACTAGCGGGAGGAGCGGCTGGGGACAATGAGCAGTTCTTC
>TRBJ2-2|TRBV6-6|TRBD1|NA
CASGRQGNTGELFF
TGTGCCAGCGGGCGACAGGGAAACACCGGGGAGCTGTTTTTT
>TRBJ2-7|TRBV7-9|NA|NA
CASSLILEQYF
TGTGCCAGCAGCTTAATTCTCGAGCAGTACTTC
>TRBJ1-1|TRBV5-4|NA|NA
CASSLSPRGNTEAFF
TGTGCCAGCAGCTTATCGCCGCGAGGGAACACTGAAGCTTTCTTT
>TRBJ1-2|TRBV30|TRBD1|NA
CAWSVDRDYGYTF
TGTGCCTGGAGTGTTGACAGGGACTATGGCTACACCTTC
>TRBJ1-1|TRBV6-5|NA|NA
CASSYSRQGNTEAFF
TGTGCCAGCAGTTACTCAAGGCAGGGGAACACTGAAGCTTTCTTT
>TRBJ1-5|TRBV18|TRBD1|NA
CASSPRGTDRFNQPQHF
TGTGCCAGCTCACCCCGAGGTACGGACAGGTTCAATCAGCCCCAGCATTTT
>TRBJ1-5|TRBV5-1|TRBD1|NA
CASSLGTGEGSQPQHF
TGCGCCAGCAGCTTGGGGACAGGGGAAGGGAGTCAGCCCCAGCATTTT
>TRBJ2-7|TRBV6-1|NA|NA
CASRPRQASYEQYF
TGTGCCAGCAGACCCCGTCAGGCCTCCTACGAGCAGTACTTC
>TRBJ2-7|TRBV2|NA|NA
CASSEAQGVYYEQYF
TGTGCCAGCAGTGAAGCACAGGGAGTTTACTACGAGCAGTACTTC
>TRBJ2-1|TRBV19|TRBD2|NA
CASSRTSGGPYNEQFF
TGTGCCAGTAGTAGGACTAGCGGGGGTCCCTACAATGAGCAGTTCTTC